The rows below give T cell receptor beta chains drawn from one sample of a study of blood T cell repertoires in COVID-19. Generated by immunoSEQ multiplex PCR, the TCRdb table keeps only in-frame clones and is missing some. The repertoire holds 200,000 to 300,000 clones, around 90% seen once, with roughly 3% in the top ten. Sequencing was carried out using peripheral blood. Source of these receptors: a man between 18 and 29 years old with active or convalescent COVID-19. Both conserved end residues are part of each CDR3. A D gene is named only where the DNA matches it firmly. Only some rows state a clone size, as once, few, many or a class for expanded clones.

v_call: TRBV5-4; j_call: TRBJ2-7; clone_size: few; d_call: TRBD1; cdr3_aa: CASSLDRRSYEQYF; cdr3_nt: TGTGCCAGCAGCCTGGACAGGAGATCCTACGAGCAGTACTTC
v_call: TRBV11-3; j_call: TRBJ2-5; clone_size: .; d_call: TRBD2; cdr3_aa: CASSTGTSGVQETQYF; cdr3_nt: TGTGCCAGCAGTACCGGGACTAGCGGGGTCCAAGAGACCCAGTACTTC
v_call: TRBV2; j_call: TRBJ2-7; clone_size: .; d_call: TRBD1; cdr3_aa: CASSEGTGVDEQYF; cdr3_nt: TGTGCCAGCAGTGAAGGGACAGGGGTGGACGAGCAGTACTTC
v_call: TRBV18; j_call: TRBJ2-2; clone_size: .; d_call: .; cdr3_aa: CASSTGQSNTGELFF; cdr3_nt: TGTGCCAGCTCAACGGGACAATCGAACACCGGGGAGCTGTTTTTT
v_call: TRBV28; j_call: TRBJ2-3; clone_size: .; d_call: TRBD2; cdr3_aa: CASSASGRGTDTQYF; cdr3_nt: TGTGCCAGCAGCGCTAGCGGGAGGGGCACAGATACGCAGTATTTT
v_call: TRBV6-2/TRBV6-3; j_call: TRBJ1-1; clone_size: .; d_call: .; cdr3_aa: CASSLRQVATEAFF; cdr3_nt: TGTGCCAGCAGTCTGCGACAGGTCGCCACTGAAGCTTTCTTT
v_call: TRBV4-3; j_call: TRBJ2-7; clone_size: .; d_call: .; cdr3_aa: CASGELEQYF; cdr3_nt: TGCGCCAGCGGAGAACTGGAGCAGTACTTC
v_call: TRBV5-6; j_call: TRBJ2-7; clone_size: .; d_call: TRBD2; cdr3_aa: CASSLGLAGPYEQYF; cdr3_nt: TGTGCCAGCAGCCTGGGACTAGCGGGACCCTACGAGCAGTACTTC
v_call: TRBV2; j_call: TRBJ2-7; clone_size: medium-sized; d_call: .; cdr3_aa: CASRGRDEQYF; cdr3_nt: TGTGCCAGCAGGGGGCGAGACGAGCAGTACTTC
v_call: TRBV19; j_call: TRBJ2-4; clone_size: once; d_call: .; cdr3_aa: CASSLRDTKNIQYF; cdr3_nt: TGTGCCAGTAGTCTCCGGGACACCAAAAACATTCAGTACTTC
v_call: TRBV27; j_call: TRBJ1-5; clone_size: .; d_call: .; cdr3_aa: CASRPDYGTPSNQPQHF; cdr3_nt: TGTGCCAGCAGGCCAGACTACGGGACACCTAGCAATCAGCCCCAGCATTTT
v_call: TRBV11-2; j_call: TRBJ1-1; clone_size: .; d_call: .; cdr3_aa: CASSFPFLEAFF; cdr3_nt: TGTGCCAGCAGCTTCCCCTTTCTTGAGGCTTTCTTT
v_call: TRBV19; j_call: TRBJ1-6; clone_size: few; d_call: TRBD1; cdr3_aa: CASSTGAETGGFRLSPLHF; cdr3_nt: TGTGCCAGTAGCACAGGGGCCGAAACTGGCGGATTTCGGCTTTCACCCCTCCACTTT
v_call: TRBV11-2; j_call: TRBJ2-1; clone_size: few; d_call: .; cdr3_aa: CASIQSRLDNEQFF; cdr3_nt: TGTGCCAGCATTCAAAGCAGACTGGACAATGAGCAGTTCTTC
v_call: TRBV4-3; j_call: TRBJ2-4; clone_size: .; d_call: TRBD1; cdr3_aa: CASSQEGQIAKNIQYF; cdr3_nt: TGCGCCAGCAGCCAAGAGGGACAGATAGCCAAAAACATTCAGTACTTC
v_call: TRBV9; j_call: TRBJ2-3; clone_size: .; d_call: .; cdr3_aa: CASSAPIRSPSTDTQYF; cdr3_nt: TGTGCCAGCAGCGCCCCTATCAGGTCCCCTAGCACAGATACGCAGTATTTT
v_call: TRBV6-6; j_call: TRBJ1-5; clone_size: .; d_call: .; cdr3_aa: CASSYSEGFSNQPQHF; cdr3_nt: TGTGCCAGCAGTTACTCGGAGGGGTTTAGCAATCAGCCCCAGCATTTT
v_call: TRBV2; j_call: TRBJ1-1; clone_size: .; d_call: TRBD1; cdr3_aa: CASSADRGAKGTEAFF; cdr3_nt: TGTGCCAGCAGTGCGGACAGGGGAGCAAAGGGGACTGAAGCTTTCTTT
v_call: TRBV28; j_call: TRBJ1-5; clone_size: .; d_call: .; cdr3_aa: CASSLLGRPQHF; cdr3_nt: TGTGCCAGCAGTTTACTTGGCCGTCCCCAGCATTTT
v_call: TRBV18; j_call: TRBJ2-2; clone_size: .; d_call: TRBD2; cdr3_aa: CASYRGLAGANGELFF; cdr3_nt: TGTGCCAGCTATCGAGGACTAGCGGGAGCCAACGGGGAGCTGTTTTTT
v_call: TRBV6-5; j_call: TRBJ1-4; clone_size: .; d_call: .; cdr3_aa: CASSYSFEKNEKLFF; cdr3_nt: TGTGCCAGCAGTTACTCGTTCGAGAAGAATGAAAAACTGTTTTTT
v_call: TRBV28; j_call: TRBJ1-1; clone_size: .; d_call: .; cdr3_aa: CASSGPPGEAFF; cdr3_nt: TGTGCCAGCAGTGGACCTCCGGGGGAAGCTTTCTTT
v_call: TRBV28; j_call: TRBJ1-1; clone_size: few; d_call: .; cdr3_aa: CASSELTEMNTEAFF; cdr3_nt: TGTGCCAGCAGTGAATTGACAGAGATGAACACTGAAGCTTTCTTT
v_call: TRBV2; j_call: TRBJ1-1; clone_size: .; d_call: TRBD1; cdr3_aa: CASSEHGQGVTEAFF; cdr3_nt: TGTGCCAGCAGTGAACACGGACAGGGGGTCACTGAAGCTTTCTTT
v_call: TRBV4-3; j_call: TRBJ2-5; clone_size: .; d_call: .; cdr3_aa: CASSQDLTLQETQYF; cdr3_nt: TGCGCCAGCAGCCAAGATTTGACACTCCAAGAGACCCAGTACTTC
v_call: TRBV27; j_call: TRBJ1-5; clone_size: .; d_call: .; cdr3_aa: CASSSGINQPQHF; cdr3_nt: TGTGCCAGCAGTTCAGGGATCAATCAGCCCCAGCATTTT
v_call: TRBV12-3/TRBV12-4; j_call: TRBJ1-2; clone_size: .; d_call: TRBD1; cdr3_aa: CASRQGYGYTF; cdr3_nt: TGTGCCAGCAGACAGGGGTATGGCTACACCTTC
v_call: TRBV19; j_call: TRBJ1-5; clone_size: .; d_call: .; cdr3_aa: CASNGRGNQPQHF; cdr3_nt: TGTGCCAGTAATGGGCGGGGGAATCAGCCCCAGCATTTT
v_call: TRBV10-2; j_call: TRBJ1-6; clone_size: few; d_call: TRBD1; cdr3_aa: CASSKMTGTPGTLHF; cdr3_nt: TGCGCCAGCAGCAAAATGACAGGGACCCCAGGGACCCTCCACTTT
v_call: TRBV9; j_call: TRBJ2-2; clone_size: .; d_call: TRBD2; cdr3_aa: CASSLPGKRGGTNTGELFF; cdr3_nt: TGTGCCAGCAGCCTACCCGGGAAGCGGGGGGGAACGAACACCGGGGAGCTGTTTTTT
v_call: TRBV7-3; j_call: TRBJ1-1; clone_size: .; d_call: .; cdr3_aa: CASSLGRGNTEAFF; cdr3_nt: TGTGCCAGCAGCTTAGGCAGGGGGAACACTGAAGCTTTCTTT
v_call: TRBV28; j_call: TRBJ1-5; clone_size: once; d_call: TRBD1; cdr3_aa: CASSSPGAGGAGQPQHF; cdr3_nt: TGTGCCAGCAGTTCCCCGGGGGCAGGGGGCGCTGGGCAGCCCCAGCATTTT
v_call: TRBV11-2; j_call: TRBJ1-1; clone_size: once; d_call: .; cdr3_aa: CASSIGAGGTEAFF; cdr3_nt: TGTGCCAGCAGCATAGGGGCCGGGGGTACTGAAGCTTTCTTT
v_call: TRBV4-2; j_call: TRBJ2-3; clone_size: once; d_call: .; cdr3_aa: CASSSRTRTDTQYF; cdr3_nt: TGTGCCAGCAGCTCCCGCACCCGGACAGATACGCAGTATTTT
v_call: TRBV6-5; j_call: TRBJ2-6; clone_size: .; d_call: .; cdr3_aa: CASSDTSNVLTF; cdr3_nt: TGTGCCAGCAGCGACACAAGCAACGTCCTGACTTTC
v_call: TRBV9; j_call: TRBJ1-3; clone_size: once; d_call: .; cdr3_aa: CASSATGDTIYF; cdr3_nt: TGTGCCAGCAGCGCAACAGGAGACACCATATATTTT
v_call: TRBV12-3/TRBV12-4; j_call: TRBJ2-7; clone_size: .; d_call: TRBD1; cdr3_aa: CASRGGPSAEQYF; cdr3_nt: TGTGCCAGCAGAGGGGGCCCTTCTGCCGAGCAGTACTTC
v_call: TRBV5-4; j_call: TRBJ2-1; clone_size: .; d_call: TRBD2; cdr3_aa: CASSPSGGTTSYNEQFF; cdr3_nt: TGTGCCAGCAGCCCTAGCGGGGGGACAACCTCCTACAATGAGCAGTTCTTC
v_call: TRBV28; j_call: TRBJ1-5; clone_size: .; d_call: .; cdr3_aa: CASSSLGGDQPQHF; cdr3_nt: TGTGCCAGCAGTTCCTTAGGCGGGGATCAGCCCCAGCATTTT
v_call: TRBV6-1; j_call: TRBJ2-7; clone_size: .; d_call: .; cdr3_aa: CASSEARVGEQYF; cdr3_nt: TGTGCCAGCAGTGAAGCCAGGGTGGGCGAGCAGTACTTC